The 13 T cell receptor beta chains below all came from one sample that was sequenced in a study of chemoradiotherapy in HPV16-positive cancers. Method: immunoSEQ multiplex PCR; TCRdb's copy keeps in-frame clones and lacks some. The sample yields some 12,000 clones, roughly 89% seen once. Sample collection was performed from a patient who underwent chemoradiotherapy. Receptor source: a human donor with HPV-associated anogenital cancer.

This chain connects TRBV5-4 to TRBJ1-2; D is perhaps TRBD1 (5 bases). CDR1 and CDR2 (germline): SGHNT, YYREEE (reference sequence). CDR3 size: 15 residues. V shed 4 bases and J shed 4 bases, with 17 bases lying between them. The CDR3 loop is CASSPGITGSYGYTF. The CDR3 nucleotides read TGTGCCAGCAGCCCGGGCATAACAGGTTCCTATGGCTACACCTTC. The full variable domain, its missing parts supplied by reference TRBV5-4 and TRBJ1-2, is ETGVTQSPTHLIKTRGQQVTLRCSSQSGHNTVSWYQQALGQGPQFIFQYYREEENGRGNFPPRFSGLQFPNYSSELNVNALELDDSALYLCASSPGITGSYGYTFGSGTRLTVV.

V gene TRBV15 combines with J gene TRBJ2-3, with D tentatively TRBD1 (5 bases). Trimming took off 5 bases at V and 1 base at J, with 7 bases between the two ends. This CDR3 has 13 residues. CDR1 LNHNV and CDR2 YYDKDF come from the germline V gene (reference sequence). The DNA for the CDR3 is TGTGCCACCAGCGACAGCCGCACAGATACGCAGTATTTT. It is translated as CATSDSRTDTQYF.

This chain connects TRBV6-5 to TRBJ1-2; perhaps TRBD1 as D (6 bases). The germline V gene encodes CDR1 MNHEY and CDR2 SVGAGI. This CDR3 is 14 amino acids long. The V end was cut by 4 bases, the J end by 4 bases, with 13 bases between. Here the CDR3 DNA reads TGTGCCAGCAGTTCCCCGTTAGGGGGCTATGGCTACACCTTC. Amino acids: CASSSPLGGYGYTF.

The gene calls are TRBV7-9 and TRBJ1-2; D is uncertain. Germline V gene data show CDR1 as SEHNR and CDR2 as FQNEAQ (reference sequence). The CDR3 covers 14 residues. With 9 bases removed from V and 4 bases from J, the gap between germline ends came to 18 bases. CDR3 coding DNA: TGTGCCAGGATAAGCGGGGAAGGGTCCTATGGCTACACCTTC. This encodes CARISGEGSYGYTF.

The rearrangement joins TRBV7-3 to TRBJ2-3, with D tentatively TRBD2 (5 bases). V shed 3 bases and J shed 1 base, with 5 bases lying between them. This CDR3 is 13 amino acids long. Germline CDR1 SGHTA, CDR2 FQGTGA. The CDR3 spells CASSFGGTDTQYF. The CDR3 nucleotides are TGTGCCAGCAGCTTCGGGGGCACAGATACGCAGTATTTT.

V usage is TRBV6-1 and J usage is TRBJ2-7; D gene uncertain. Between the trimmed V and J ends, which lost 2 bases and 2 bases, there was a span of 22 bases. CDR1 MNHNS and CDR2 SASEGT come from the germline V gene. The CDR3 extends over 18 amino acids. The CDR3 DNA follows: TGTGCCAGCAGTGAAACGTTTAGTCCAGTCTTCTCAACCTACGAGCAGTACTTC. Its translation is CASSETFSPVFSTYEQYF.

The V and J genes are TRBV15 and TRBJ1-6; TRBD1 aligns across 9 bases. With V trimmed by 5 bases and J by 6 bases, 5 bases remained unmatched. There are 15 residues in the CDR3. CDR1 and CDR2 from the germline V gene are LNHNV and YYDKDF (reference sequence). The CDR3 sequence: CATSYTGGSNSPLHF. CDR3 DNA: TGTGCCACCAGCTATACAGGGGGCAGTAATTCACCCCTCCACTTT.

This rearrangement joins TRBV15 to TRBJ1-5; D is unclear. The CDR3 spans 14 residues. Trimming removed 8 bases at V and 3 bases at J, with 14 bases between. Germline loops: CDR1 LNHNV, CDR2 YYDKDF (reference sequence). The DNA of the CDR3 is TGTGCCACCCGCGGTGGGGAATACAATCAGCCCCAGCATTTT. Residues: CATRGGEYNQPQHF.

The sample holds a few counts of this clone. V is TRBV11-3 and J is TRBJ1-6; D is possibly TRBD1 (6 bases). V was trimmed by 8 bases and J by 3 bases, leaving 8 bases between them. CDR3 length equals 13 residues. CDR1 and CDR2 (germline): SGHNT, YENEEA. Here the CDR3 DNA reads TGTGCCAGCGGGACAAACTATAATTCACCCCTCCACTTT. Translated: CASGTNYNSPLHF.

The chain couples TRBV5-4 to TRBJ1-2; 7 nucleotides agree with TRBD1. The CDR3 sequence is 14 residues long. Per germline, CDR1 SGHNT and CDR2 YYREEE (reference sequence). Trimming at V came to 6 bases and at J to 1 base, leaving 6 bases not matched to a gene. The CDR3 protein is CASNLGQNNYGYTF. CDR3 coding DNA: TGTGCCAGCAACCTGGGACAGAATAACTATGGCTACACCTTC.

The chain recombines TRBV6-6 with TRBJ1-3; no definite D call. V lost 5 bases, J lost 4 bases, and 9 bases lay in between. The CDR3 covers 13 residues. Germline V gene lookup returns CDR1 MNHNY and CDR2 SVGAGI (reference sequence). The DNA for the CDR3 is TGTGCCAGCAGTCCGTGGGCCGGAAACACCATATATTTT. Translation: CASSPWAGNTIYF.

The J gene is TRBJ2-6, the V gene TRBV7-3, with D perhaps matching TRBD2 (7 bases). V dropped 5 bases and J dropped 2 bases, with 10 bases sitting between them. In germline, CDR1 is SGHTA, CDR2 FQGTGA. The CDR3 extends over 15 amino acids. CDR3: CASSKGGAGANVLTF. CDR3 coding DNA: TGTGCCAGCAGCAAAGGGGGGGCTGGGGCCAACGTCCTGACTTTC.

The genes are TRBV19 and TRBJ2-7; 9 bases map to TRBD1. V lost 6 bases, J lost 6 bases, and 6 bases stayed unmatched. The CDR3 consists of 13 residues. CDR1 is LNHDA and CDR2 is SQIVND in the germline V gene (reference sequence). CDR3 sequence (DNA): TGTGCCAGTAGCTGGACAGGGGACGGCGAGCAGTACTTC. Protein product: CASSWTGDGEQYF.